This TCR beta chain is drawn from a study of T-cell reconstitution after alpha-beta-depleted transplantation in children. As concerns this clonotype: Its antigen is unidentified.

Overall study results and limits: Several patients had high TCRbeta diversity at day 60; it came from surviving recipient T cells and thymic progenitors. Newly produced T cells mostly accounted for T-cell counts and diversity one year post-transplant.

Preparation of the TCRbeta library was carried out with unique molecular identifiers. MiXCR, applied by TCRdb to the PCR reads, yields one record per CDR3 protein. The sample records 200,000 to 250,000 distinct CDR3 sequences, about a tenth being singletons. Germline trimming cut 3 bases from V and 4 bases from J; bases unmatched to any gene: 12. CDR3 length: 16 residues. Germline assignment: CDR1 DFQATT and CDR2 SNEGSKA (reference sequence). The receptor was derived from a child younger than two with acute myeloid leukemia, due to receive a stem cell transplant. J is TRBJ1-2 and V is TRBV20-1, with TRBD1 matching 9 bases. Sequencing used PBMCs, obtained before TCRalphabeta/CD19-depleted stem cell transplant. The CDR3 region is CSASALTGGSGYGYTF. In DNA form, the CDR3 reads TGCAGTGCTAGCGCCCTTACAGGGGGCTCAGGCTATGGCTACACCTTC.